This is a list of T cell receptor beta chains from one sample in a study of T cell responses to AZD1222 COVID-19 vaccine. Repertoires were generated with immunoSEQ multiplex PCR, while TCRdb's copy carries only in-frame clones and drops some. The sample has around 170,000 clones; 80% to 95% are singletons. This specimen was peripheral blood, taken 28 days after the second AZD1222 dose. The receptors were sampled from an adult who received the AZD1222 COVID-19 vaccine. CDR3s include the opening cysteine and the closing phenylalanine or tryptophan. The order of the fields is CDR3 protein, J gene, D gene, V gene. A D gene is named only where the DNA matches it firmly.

cdr3_aa: CASSARGRLTGELFF; j_call: TRBJ2-2; d_call: -; v_call: TRBV3-1/TRBV3-2
cdr3_aa: CAIRTGGEATDTQYF; j_call: TRBJ2-3; d_call: TRBD1; v_call: TRBV10-3
cdr3_aa: CAWSEETGAYNEQFF; j_call: TRBJ2-1; d_call: -; v_call: TRBV30
cdr3_aa: CASSESSYWGTVDGYTF; j_call: TRBJ1-2; d_call: TRBD1; v_call: TRBV10-2
cdr3_aa: CASSLRGFRGGSEKLFF; j_call: TRBJ1-4; d_call: -; v_call: TRBV28
cdr3_aa: CASSLGQAQRAFF; j_call: TRBJ1-1; d_call: TRBD1; v_call: TRBV5-4
cdr3_aa: CASSGALAYEQYF; j_call: TRBJ2-7; d_call: -; v_call: TRBV2
cdr3_aa: CASSLTVGPNQPQHF; j_call: TRBJ1-5; d_call: -; v_call: TRBV6-2/TRBV6-3
cdr3_aa: CASSQEPSGGETQYF; j_call: TRBJ2-5; d_call: TRBD2; v_call: TRBV3-1/TRBV3-2
cdr3_aa: CASSPQPFNYGYTF; j_call: TRBJ1-2; d_call: -; v_call: TRBV6-5
cdr3_aa: CASSLESQRGTDTQYF; j_call: TRBJ2-3; d_call: -; v_call: TRBV7-3
cdr3_aa: CASSSPPGTGRYNEQFF; j_call: TRBJ2-1; d_call: TRBD1; v_call: TRBV7-8
cdr3_aa: CASRPITGSVGQPQHF; j_call: TRBJ1-5; d_call: -; v_call: TRBV28
cdr3_aa: CASSYGLYEQFF; j_call: TRBJ2-1; d_call: -; v_call: TRBV7-2
cdr3_aa: CASSDGINSPLHF; j_call: TRBJ1-6; d_call: -; v_call: TRBV19
cdr3_aa: CASSSNRGNQPQHF; j_call: TRBJ1-5; d_call: TRBD1; v_call: TRBV7-2
cdr3_aa: CASSTPGNNYGYTF; j_call: TRBJ1-2; d_call: -; v_call: TRBV19
cdr3_aa: CASSYTGVETQYF; j_call: TRBJ2-5; d_call: -; v_call: TRBV6-5
cdr3_aa: CASSLAGRETQYF; j_call: TRBJ2-5; d_call: -; v_call: TRBV11-2
cdr3_aa: CASSLAGDYNQPQHF; j_call: TRBJ1-5; d_call: -; v_call: TRBV7-9
cdr3_aa: CASSLSGTVRNTEAFF; j_call: TRBJ1-1; d_call: TRBD1; v_call: TRBV7-2
cdr3_aa: CASSLSTGETQYF; j_call: TRBJ2-5; d_call: -; v_call: TRBV7-2
cdr3_aa: CASSYDGLAKNIQYF; j_call: TRBJ2-4; d_call: -; v_call: TRBV6-2/TRBV6-3
cdr3_aa: CASSLDGTGPEQPQHF; j_call: TRBJ1-5; d_call: TRBD1; v_call: TRBV5-1
cdr3_aa: CASRTGVGTGELFF; j_call: TRBJ2-2; d_call: TRBD1; v_call: TRBV28
cdr3_aa: CASGVVGGQETQYF; j_call: TRBJ2-5; d_call: -; v_call: TRBV7-2
cdr3_aa: CASSLKQGAFYEQYF; j_call: TRBJ2-7; d_call: TRBD1; v_call: TRBV27
cdr3_aa: CASSSAYRVTNEKLFF; j_call: TRBJ1-4; d_call: -; v_call: TRBV5-8